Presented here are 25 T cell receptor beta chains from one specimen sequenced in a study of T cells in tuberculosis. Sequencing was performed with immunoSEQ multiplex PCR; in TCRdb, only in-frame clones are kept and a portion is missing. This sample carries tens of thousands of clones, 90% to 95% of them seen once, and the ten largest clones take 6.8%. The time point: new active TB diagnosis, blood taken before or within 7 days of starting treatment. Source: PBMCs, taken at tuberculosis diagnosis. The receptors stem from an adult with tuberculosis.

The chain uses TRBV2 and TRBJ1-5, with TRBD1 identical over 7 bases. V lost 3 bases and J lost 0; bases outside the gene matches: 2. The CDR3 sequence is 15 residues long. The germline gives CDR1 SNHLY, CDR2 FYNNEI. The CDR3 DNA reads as TGTGCCAGCAGTGAGGAGGGGGCTAGCAATCAGCCCCAGCATTTT. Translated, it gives CASSEEGASNQPQHF.

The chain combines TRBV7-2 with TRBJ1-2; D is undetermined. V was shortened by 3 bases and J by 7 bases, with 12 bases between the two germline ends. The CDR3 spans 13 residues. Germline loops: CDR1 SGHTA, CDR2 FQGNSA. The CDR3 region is CASSFYEGTGYTF. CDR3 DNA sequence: TGTGCCAGCAGCTTTTACGAGGGAACTGGCTACACCTTC.

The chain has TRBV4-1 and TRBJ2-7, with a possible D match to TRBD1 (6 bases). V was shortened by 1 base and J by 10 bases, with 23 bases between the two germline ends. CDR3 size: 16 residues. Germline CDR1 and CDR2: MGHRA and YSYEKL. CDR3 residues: CASSQATGTPLLDQYF. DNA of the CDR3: TGCGCCAGCAGCCAAGCCACCGGGACACCTCTTCTTGACCAGTACTTC.

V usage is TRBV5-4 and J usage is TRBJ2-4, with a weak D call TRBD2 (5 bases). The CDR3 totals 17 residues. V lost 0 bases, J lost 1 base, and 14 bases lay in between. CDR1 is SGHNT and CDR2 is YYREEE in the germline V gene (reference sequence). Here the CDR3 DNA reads TGTGCCAGCAGCTTGGGAGTCGGGGTCGGGGCCAAAAACATTCAGTACTTC. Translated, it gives CASSLGVGVGAKNIQYF.

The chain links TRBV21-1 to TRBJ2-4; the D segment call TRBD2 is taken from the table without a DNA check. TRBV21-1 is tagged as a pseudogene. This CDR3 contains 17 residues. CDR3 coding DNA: TGTGCCAGCAGCAAAGCACCGCGCGGACTGGCCAAAAACATTCAGTACTTC. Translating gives CASSKAPRGLAKNIQYF.

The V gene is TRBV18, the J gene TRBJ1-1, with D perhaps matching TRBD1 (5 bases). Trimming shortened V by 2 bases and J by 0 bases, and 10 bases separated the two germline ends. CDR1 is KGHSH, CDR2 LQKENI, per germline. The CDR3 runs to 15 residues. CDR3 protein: CASSPGARLNTEAFF. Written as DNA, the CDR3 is TGTGCCAGCTCACCAGGGGCCCGGCTGAACACTGAAGCTTTCTTT. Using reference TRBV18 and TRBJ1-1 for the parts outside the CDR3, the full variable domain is NAGVMQNPRHLVRRRGQEARLRCSPMKGHSHVYWYRQLPEEGLKFMVYLQKENIIDESGMPKERFSAEFPKEGPSILRIQQVVRGDSAAYFCASSPGARLNTEAFFGQGTRLTVV.

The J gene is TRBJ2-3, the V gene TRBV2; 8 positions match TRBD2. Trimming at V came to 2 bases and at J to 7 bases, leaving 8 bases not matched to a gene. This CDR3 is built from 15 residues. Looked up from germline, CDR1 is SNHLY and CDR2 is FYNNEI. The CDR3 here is CASSEYGGGMNTQYF. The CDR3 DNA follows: TGTGCCAGCAGTGAATACGGCGGGGGGATGAATACGCAGTATTTT.

In nucleotides, the CDR3 is TGTGCCAGCAGTTTAGTACAGTTCAATCAGCCCCAGCATTTT. Translating gives CASSLVQFNQPQHF. J is TRBJ1-5 and V is TRBV28; D is unclear. Germline-derived CDR1 and CDR2 are MDHEN and SYDVKM. V lost 2 bases and J lost 3, with 8 bases in between. This CDR3 is built from 14 residues.

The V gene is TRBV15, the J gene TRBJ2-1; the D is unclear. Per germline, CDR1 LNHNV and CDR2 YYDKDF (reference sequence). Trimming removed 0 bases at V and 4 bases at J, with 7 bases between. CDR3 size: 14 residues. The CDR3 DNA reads TGTGCCACCAGCAGAGACTCACAGTACAATGAGCAGTTCTTC. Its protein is CATSRDSQYNEQFF.

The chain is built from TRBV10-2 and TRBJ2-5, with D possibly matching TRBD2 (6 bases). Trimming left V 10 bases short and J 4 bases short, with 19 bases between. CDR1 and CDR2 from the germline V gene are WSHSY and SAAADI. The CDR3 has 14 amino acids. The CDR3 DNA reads TGCGCCACCAACTCCGGGAGCCTGGGAGAGACCCAGTACTTC. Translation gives CATNSGSLGETQYF.

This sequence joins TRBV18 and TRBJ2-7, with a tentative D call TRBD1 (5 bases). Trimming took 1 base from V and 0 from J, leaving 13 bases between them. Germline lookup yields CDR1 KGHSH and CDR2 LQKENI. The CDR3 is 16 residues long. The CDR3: CASSPQSGKSSYEQYF. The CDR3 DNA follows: TGTGCCAGCTCACCACAATCAGGGAAGAGCTCCTACGAGCAGTACTTC. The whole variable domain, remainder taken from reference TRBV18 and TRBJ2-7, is NAGVMQNPRHLVRRRGQEARLRCSPMKGHSHVYWYRQLPEEGLKFMVYLQKENIIDESGMPKERFSAEFPKEGPSILRIQQVVRGDSAAYFCASSPQSGKSSYEQYFGPGTRLTVT.

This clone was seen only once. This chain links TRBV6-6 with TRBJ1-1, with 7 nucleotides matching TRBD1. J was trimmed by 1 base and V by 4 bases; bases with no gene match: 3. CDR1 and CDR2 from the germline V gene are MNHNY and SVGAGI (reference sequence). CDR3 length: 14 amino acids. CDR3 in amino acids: CASSLQGRNTEAFF. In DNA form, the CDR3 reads TGTGCCAGCAGTTTACAGGGGCGGAACACTGAAGCTTTCTTT.

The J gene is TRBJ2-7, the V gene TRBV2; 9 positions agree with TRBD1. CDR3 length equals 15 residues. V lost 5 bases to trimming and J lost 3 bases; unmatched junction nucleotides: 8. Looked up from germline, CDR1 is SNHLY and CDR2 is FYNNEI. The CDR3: CASSPPGQGIYEQYF. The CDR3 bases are TGTGCCAGCAGTCCCCCGGGACAGGGAATCTACGAGCAGTACTTC.

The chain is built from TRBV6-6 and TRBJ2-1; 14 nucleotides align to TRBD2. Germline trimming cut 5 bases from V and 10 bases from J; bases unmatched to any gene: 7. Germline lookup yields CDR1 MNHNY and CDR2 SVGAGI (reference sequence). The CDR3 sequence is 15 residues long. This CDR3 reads CASSLGLAGAGEQFF. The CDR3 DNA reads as TGTGCCAGCAGTCTGGGACTAGCGGGAGCGGGAGAGCAGTTCTTC.

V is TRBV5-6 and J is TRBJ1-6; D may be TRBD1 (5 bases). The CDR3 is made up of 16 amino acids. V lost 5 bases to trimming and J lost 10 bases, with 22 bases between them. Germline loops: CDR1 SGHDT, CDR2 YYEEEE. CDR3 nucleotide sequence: TGTGCCAGCAGGTATAGACTGACCGCGGGGGACTCACCCCTCCACTTT. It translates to CASRYRLTAGDSPLHF.

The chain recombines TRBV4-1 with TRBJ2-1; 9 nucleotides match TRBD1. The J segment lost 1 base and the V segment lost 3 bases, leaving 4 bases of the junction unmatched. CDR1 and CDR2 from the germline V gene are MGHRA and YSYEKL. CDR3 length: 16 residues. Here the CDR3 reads CASSHPGQGSYNEQFF. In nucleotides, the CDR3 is TGCGCCAGCAGCCACCCGGGACAGGGATCCTACAATGAGCAGTTCTTC.

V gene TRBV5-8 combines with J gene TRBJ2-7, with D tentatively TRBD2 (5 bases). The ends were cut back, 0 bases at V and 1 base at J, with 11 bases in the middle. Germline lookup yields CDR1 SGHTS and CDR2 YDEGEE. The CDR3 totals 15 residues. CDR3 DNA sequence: TGTGCCAGCAGCTTGGCTGGACTGCTATCCTACGAGCAGTACTTC. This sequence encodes CASSLAGLLSYEQYF.

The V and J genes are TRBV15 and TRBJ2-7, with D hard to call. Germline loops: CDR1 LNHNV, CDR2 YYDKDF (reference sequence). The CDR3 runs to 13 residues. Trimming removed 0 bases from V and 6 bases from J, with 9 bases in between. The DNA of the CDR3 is TGTGCCACCAGCAGAGATACAGCTTTCGAGCAGTACTTC. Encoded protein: CATSRDTAFEQYF.

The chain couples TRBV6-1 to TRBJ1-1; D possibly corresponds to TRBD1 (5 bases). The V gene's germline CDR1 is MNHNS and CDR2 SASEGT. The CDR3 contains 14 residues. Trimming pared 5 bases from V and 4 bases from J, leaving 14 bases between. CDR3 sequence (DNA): TGTGCCAGCAGTCCTTTCAGGGTGGGCACTGAAGCTTTCTTT. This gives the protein CASSPFRVGTEAFF.

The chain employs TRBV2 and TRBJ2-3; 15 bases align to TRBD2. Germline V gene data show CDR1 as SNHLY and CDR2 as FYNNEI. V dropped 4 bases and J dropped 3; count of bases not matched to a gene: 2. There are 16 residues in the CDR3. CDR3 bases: TGTGCCAGCAGTGGGGGGACTAGCGGGAGGACAGATACGCAGTATTTT. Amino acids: CASSGGTSGRTDTQYF.

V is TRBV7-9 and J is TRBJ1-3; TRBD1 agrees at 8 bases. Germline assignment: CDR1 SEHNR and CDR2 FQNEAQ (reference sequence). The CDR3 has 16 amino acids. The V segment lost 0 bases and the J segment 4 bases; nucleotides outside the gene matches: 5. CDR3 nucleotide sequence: TGTGCCAGCAGCTTAGCGGCCCGGACAGGGGGAAACACCATATATTTT. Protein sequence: CASSLAARTGGNTIYF.

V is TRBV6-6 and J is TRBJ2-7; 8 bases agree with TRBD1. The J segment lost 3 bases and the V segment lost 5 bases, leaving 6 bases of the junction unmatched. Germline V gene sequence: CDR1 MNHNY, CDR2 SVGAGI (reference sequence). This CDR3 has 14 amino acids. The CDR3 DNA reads TGTGCCAGCAGTCCCTGGACAGGGATCTACGAGCAGTACTTC. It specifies CASSPWTGIYEQYF.

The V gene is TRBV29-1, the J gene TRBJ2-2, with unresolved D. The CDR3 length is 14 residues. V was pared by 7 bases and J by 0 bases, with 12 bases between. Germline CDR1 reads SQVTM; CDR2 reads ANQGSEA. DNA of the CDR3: TGCAGCGCCGAGCGCAGTACGAACACCGGGGAGCTGTTTTTT. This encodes CSAERSTNTGELFF.

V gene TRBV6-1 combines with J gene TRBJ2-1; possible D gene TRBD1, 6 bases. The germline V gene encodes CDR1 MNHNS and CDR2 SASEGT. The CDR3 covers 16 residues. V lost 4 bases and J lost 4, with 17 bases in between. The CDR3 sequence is CASSGHRQVIYNEQFF. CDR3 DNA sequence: TGTGCCAGCAGTGGACATCGACAGGTGATATACAATGAGCAGTTCTTC.

CDR3 sequence reads: CATSREGKGETQYF. DNA of the CDR3: TGTGCCACCAGCAGAGAGGGGAAGGGGGAGACCCAGTACTTC. The chain combines TRBV15 with TRBJ2-5; D is possibly TRBD1 (5 bases). Germline CDR1 and CDR2: LNHNV and YYDKDF (reference sequence). V was pared by 0 bases and J by 5 bases, with 10 bases between. CDR3 length: 14 amino acids.